The 21 T cell receptor beta chains reported below all come from one sample, sequenced in a study of a mutant IDH1 vaccine in newly diagnosed glioma. TCRdb keeps only in-frame clones here, not all; method: immunoSEQ multiplex PCR. Altogether tens of thousands of clones are present, roughly four fifths being singletons, with the ten largest covering roughly 5.3%. Sample time point: baseline, week 1 (first vaccination visit). Described treatment: pre-vaccination baseline after standard-of-care therapy. Source: PBMCs, taken from a glioma patient treated with radiotherapy, temozolomide or both. The origin of the receptors is a man in his forties with glioma. Some clones in this sample may be carry-over from other donors' samples.

The rearrangement uses TRBV29-1 and TRBJ2-5; the D gene is possibly TRBD2 (5 bases). V was pared by 2 bases and J by 2 bases, with 9 bases between. In germline, CDR1 is SQVTM, CDR2 ANQGSEA. CDR3 length equals 13 residues. This chain's CDR3 is CSVEFRGQETQYF. CDR3 coding DNA: TGCAGCGTTGAATTTCGGGGACAAGAGACCCAGTACTTC.

This clone was observed a few times. The rearrangement joins TRBV9 to TRBJ1-2, with a possible D match to TRBD1 (5 bases). In germline, CDR1 is SGDLS, CDR2 YYNGEE. The CDR3 spans 15 residues. Trimming cost V 0 bases and J 5 bases, with 14 bases left between them. For the CDR3, the DNA is TGTGCCAGCAGCGTAGAAGCCGCAGGGATGTATGGCTACACCTTC. Protein product: CASSVEAAGMYGYTF. The complete variable domain, with remaining parts taken from reference TRBV9 and TRBJ1-2, reads DSGVTQTPKHLITATGQRVTLRCSPRSGDLSVYWYQQSLDQGLQFLIQYYNGEERAKGNILERFSAQQFPDLHSELNLSSLELGDSALYFCASSVEAAGMYGYTFGSGTRLTVV.

V and J are TRBV27 and TRBJ1-1; D perhaps matches TRBD1 (6 bases). Trimming took 2 bases from V and 9 from J, leaving 25 bases between them. Germline V gene lookup returns CDR1 MNHEY and CDR2 SMNVEV (reference sequence). This CDR3 contains 17 residues. CDR3 region: CASSLNLGFGGREQAFF. As DNA, the CDR3 is TGTGCCAGCAGTTTAAATCTGGGTTTCGGGGGCCGGGAGCAAGCTTTCTTT.

This clone was seen only once. The CDR3, as DNA: TGTGCCAGCAGCTCGACACCGGGACAGGGAGGTGGCTACACCTTC. Its translation: CASSSTPGQGGGYTF. This chain connects TRBV7-8 to TRBJ1-2; 9 nucleotides line up with TRBD1. The V gene end was trimmed by 4 bases and the J gene end by 7 bases; junction bases not matched to a gene: 10. CDR1 is SGHVS and CDR2 is FQNEAQ in the germline V gene. This CDR3 is built from 15 residues.

The rearrangement links TRBV10-3 to TRBJ1-3; 7 nucleotides align to TRBD1. From germline, CDR1 is ENHRY and CDR2 SYGVKD. The length of the CDR3 is 15 residues. V trimming: 5 bases; J trimming: 0 bases; junction bases outside the gene matches: 4. The CDR3 coding sequence is TGTGCCATCAGTAACCGGGACAGCTCTGGAAACACCATATATTTT. Translation gives CAISNRDSSGNTIYF.

The rearrangement links TRBV7-9 to TRBJ1-6, with 8 bases lining up with TRBD1. The germline CDR1 and CDR2 sequences are SEHNR and FQNEAQ (reference sequence). The CDR3 contains 15 residues. J lost 9 bases, V lost 4 bases, and 8 bases had no gene match. The CDR3 DNA reads TGTGCCAGCAGCTCCGGACAGGGAGAAGGTTCACCCCTCCACTTT. Protein sequence: CASSSGQGEGSPLHF.

The chain carries TRBV7-9 and TRBJ1-3; D is unresolved. The CDR3 extends over 14 amino acids. Trimming took off 3 bases at V and 2 bases at J, with 8 bases between the two ends. Germline V lookup: CDR1 SEHNR, CDR2 FQNEAQ (reference sequence). The CDR3 coding sequence is TGTGCCAGCAGCTTTGAGGGAACTGGAAACACCATATATTTT. Residues: CASSFEGTGNTIYF.

This clone was observed a handful of times. The chain is built from TRBV5-1 and TRBJ2-7; D possibly corresponds to TRBD2 (5 bases). V shed 4 bases and J shed 0 bases, with 5 bases lying between them. Germline loops: CDR1 SGHRS, CDR2 YFSETQ. CDR3 length: 12 residues. The DNA for the CDR3 is TGCGCCAGCAGCGCGGGCTCCTACGAGCAGTACTTC. Translating gives CASSAGSYEQYF.

The chain couples TRBV2 to TRBJ2-2, with D unclear. The germline gives CDR1 SNHLY, CDR2 FYNNEI. V was clipped by 6 bases and J by 8 bases, with 13 bases between them. This CDR3 contains 13 residues. CDR3 in amino acids: CASRTEGVGELFF. CDR3 DNA: TGTGCCAGCAGGACTGAAGGCGTGGGGGAGCTGTTTTTT.

The rearrangement links TRBV9 to TRBJ2-7, with a possible D match to TRBD1 (6 bases). CDR3 length equals 16 residues. The V and J ends lost 2 bases and 0 bases respectively, with 15 bases between them. Germline CDR1 reads SGDLS; CDR2 reads YYNGEE. CDR3 coding DNA: TGTGCCAGCAGCGTCCCAGGGGATTTAAGCTCCTACGAGCAGTACTTC. Translation: CASSVPGDLSSYEQYF.

J is TRBJ2-2 and V is TRBV15, with D possibly matching TRBD1 (5 bases). The CDR3 sequence is 14 residues long. V was shortened by 2 bases and J by 7 bases, with 11 bases between the two germline ends. The V gene's germline CDR1 is LNHNV and CDR2 YYDKDF (reference sequence). The CDR3 protein is CATSRTSQDGELFF. DNA for the CDR3: TGTGCCACCAGCAGAACCTCACAGGACGGGGAGCTGTTTTTT.

The chain carries TRBV29-1 and TRBJ1-1; no definite D call. CDR1 SQVTM and CDR2 ANQGSEA come from the germline V gene. The CDR3 covers 11 residues. Trimming took 5 bases from V and 13 from J, leaving 17 bases between them. The CDR3 region is CSVKGSASFFF. The CDR3 DNA is TGCAGCGTTAAAGGCTCGGCCTCGTTTTTCTTT. Full variable domain (missing parts from reference TRBV29-1 and TRBJ1-1): SAVISQKPSRDICQRGTSLTIQCQVDSQVTMMFWYRQQPGQSLTLIATANQGSEATYESGFVIDKFPISRPNLTFSTLTVSNMSPEDSSIYLCSVKGSASFFFGQGTRLTVV.

The chain is built from TRBV27 and TRBJ2-7, with no clear D. CDR1 MNHEY and CDR2 SMNVEV come from the germline V gene (reference sequence). The CDR3 is 12 amino acids. With 6 bases removed from V and 7 bases from J, the gap between germline ends came to 13 bases. In DNA, the CDR3 is TGTGCCAGCAGGTCAGTCCTTGAGGAGCAGTACTTC. This codes for CASRSVLEEQYF.

The chain uses TRBV7-6 and TRBJ1-1; D remains unclear. Germline-derived CDR1 and CDR2 are SGHVS and FNYEAQ. The V and J ends lost 5 bases and 1 base respectively, with 14 bases between them. CDR3 length equals 15 residues. The CDR3 nucleotides read TGTGCCAGCAGCCCCAGACCGATACAGAACACTGAAGCTTTCTTT. It is translated as CASSPRPIQNTEAFF.

The chain links TRBV9 to TRBJ1-1; TRBD1 is a possible D gene (6 bases). Trimming left V 2 bases short and J 5 bases short, with 16 bases between. Germline CDR1 SGDLS, CDR2 YYNGEE. This CDR3 is 15 amino acids long. As DNA, the CDR3 is TGTGCCAGCAGCGTCTCCGTGACAGGACCGACTGAAGCTTTCTTT. Amino acids: CASSVSVTGPTEAFF.

This chain connects TRBV4-1 to TRBJ1-5; the match to TRBD1 covers 9 bases. V shed 7 bases, J shed 5 bases, and the junction held 9 bases outside the gene matches. This CDR3 is built from 15 residues. Germline V gene data show CDR1 as MGHRA and CDR2 as YSYEKL. DNA for the CDR3: TGCGCCAGCACCCCGACAGGGGGGCCTTATCAGCCCCAGCATTTT. It codes for CASTPTGGPYQPQHF.

This chain joins TRBV4-1 and TRBJ2-7; 12 nucleotides match TRBD1. The ends lost 2 bases at V and 6 bases at J; junction bases unmatched: 5. CDR1 MGHRA and CDR2 YSYEKL come from the germline V gene. This CDR3 region has 15 residues. The CDR3 region has the DNA TGCGCCAGCAGCCAAAAACGGGACAGGGGGCTCGAGCAGTACTTC. Amino acids: CASSQKRDRGLEQYF.

The chain combines TRBV6-5 with TRBJ1-1; D gene unclear. Trimming removed 6 bases from V and 2 bases from J, with 13 bases in between. Germline CDR1 and CDR2: MNHEY and SVGAGI. This CDR3 is 14 amino acids long. The CDR3, as DNA: TGTGCCAGCAGCCCGTTCACAAGTAACACTGAAGCTTTCTTT. This translates into CASSPFTSNTEAFF.

The chain has TRBV7-9 and TRBJ1-2; D remains unclear. The CDR3 extends over 12 amino acids. Germline values: CDR1 SEHNR, CDR2 FQNEAQ (reference sequence). V was pared by 0 bases and J by 4 bases, with 3 bases between. The CDR3 DNA reads as TGTGCCAGCAGCTTAGCCACCTATGGCTACACCTTC. As protein: CASSLATYGYTF.

The chain has TRBV4-1 and TRBJ1-5; perhaps TRBD1 as D (5 bases). Germline-derived CDR1 and CDR2 are MGHRA and YSYEKL. The CDR3 contains 15 residues. Trimming shortened V by 0 bases and J by 6 bases, and 12 bases separated the two germline ends. DNA of the CDR3: TGCGCCAGCAGCCAAGAAACGGGACGCGGTCAGCCCCAGCATTTT. The encoded protein is CASSQETGRGQPQHF.

V usage is TRBV7-9 and J usage is TRBJ2-7; D not certain. V was clipped by 2 bases and J by 6 bases, with 17 bases between them. Germline V gene data show CDR1 as SEHNR and CDR2 as FQNEAQ (reference sequence). CDR3 size: 15 residues. CDR3 protein: CASSLILGQASEQYF. The CDR3 DNA follows: TGTGCCAGCAGCTTAATTCTTGGTCAAGCCTCCGAGCAGTACTTC.